The clone carrying this T cell receptor (beta chain) was counted ten times or more. Trimming took 5 bases from V and 1 from J, leaving 8 bases between them. The CDR3 length is 13 residues. The V gene's germline CDR1 is MNHNS and CDR2 SASEGT. The investigators amplified TCR beta CDR3 regions from RNA transcripts. The HTBI primer set was used in a first-round RT-PCR of the TCR CDR3. TCRdb ran MiXCR on the multiplex PCR reads and lists one entry per CDR3 protein. The data contain around 530,000 distinct CDR3 sequences, roughly 18% of them singletons. The sample originates from a study of T cells in Graves' hyperthyroidism and ophthalmopathy.

The chain joins TRBV6-1 to TRBJ2-5, with D perhaps matching TRBD2 (5 bases). The TCR comes from a woman aged 18-35 years with Graves' ophthalmopathy. The sequencing input was blood. The CDR3: CASSTDFQETQYF. The CDR3 DNA reads as TGTGCCAGCAGTACGGACTTCCAAGAGACCCAGTACTTC.